The T cell receptor (beta chain) under discussion was sequenced for a study of Ad26.COV2.S vaccination and SARS-CoV-2 variants. Looking at the study overall: Of the COV1001 trial arms, the Ad26.COV2.S arm included the donor.

The table came from immunoSEQ multiplex PCR; TCRdb's copy has only in-frame clones and leaves some out. The data hold 250,000 or so clones, with 87% observed a single time. The treatment denotes: 15 to 20 received Ad26.COV2.S at low or high dose, single or two shots; several received placebo; per-sample allocation not given. Sample collection was performed on day 63 after the first vaccine or placebo injection. In the vaccine, an Ad26 vector expressed the SARS-CoV-2 spike of the Wuhan strain. Germline V CDR1 and CDR2: LGHDT, YNNKEL (reference sequence). The CDR3 has 14 residues. The germline V and J ends were trimmed by 4 bases and 4 bases, with 11 bases remaining between them.

V gene TRBV3-1 (or the pseudogene TRBV3-2) combines with J gene TRBJ1-5; unclear D gene. The receptor's source is a person between 18 and 59 years old who received the Ad26.COV2.S COVID-19 vaccine or a placebo. The material was peripheral blood, obtained in a trial of Ad26.COV2.S vaccine versus placebo. The CDR3 sequence is CASSPRNGNQPQHF. CDR3 in DNA: TGTGCCAGCAGCCCCCGGAACGGGAATCAGCCCCAGCATTTT.